These 6 T cell receptor beta chains were all obtained from the same sample, sequenced in a study of TIL therapy for anti-PD-1-resistant metastatic lung cancer. Sequencing used immunoSEQ v3. The table came from immunoSEQ multiplex PCR; TCRdb's copy has only in-frame clones and leaves some out. Altogether more than 90,000 clones are present, around 71% being singletons, with the ten largest covering 9.5% to 12%. Time point given: pre-treatment sample, taken before nivolumab and TIL therapy. Tumor tissue came from excised metastases, mostly pleural nodules or supraclavicular lymph nodes. The material sequenced was tumor tissue, taken at baseline. The origin of the receptors is a person between 30 and 79 years old with non-small cell lung cancer.

This sequence joins TRBV18 and TRBJ2-6, with D unclear. V lost 4 bases, J lost 0 bases, and 10 bases lay in between. There are 16 residues in the CDR3. Germline lookup yields CDR1 KGHSH and CDR2 LQKENI. The CDR3 DNA is TGTGCCAGCTCACTGAGTATGATCTCTGGGGCCAACGTCCTGACTTTC. Its translation: CASSLSMISGANVLTF.

J is TRBJ2-4 and V is TRBV9, with unresolved D. V was pared by 0 bases and J by 9 bases, with 19 bases between. This CDR3 has 16 residues. Germline CDR1 and CDR2: SGDLS and YYNGEE. The CDR3 loop reads CASSVEELLGSSIQYF. CDR3 DNA sequence: TGTGCCAGCAGCGTAGAGGAGTTGTTAGGTAGTAGCATTCAGTACTTC.

This clone came up once. The rearrangement joins TRBV7-2 to TRBJ2-5; D gene uncertain. Germline CDR1 reads SGHTA; CDR2 reads FQGNSA. V lost 1 base and J 4 bases, leaving 4 bases between the germline ends. This CDR3 has 12 amino acids. In nucleotides, the CDR3 is TGTGCCAGCAGCTTAGGTCCAGAGACCCAGTACTTC. Protein sequence: CASSLGPETQYF.

This chain links TRBV2 with TRBJ2-3, with a possible D match to TRBD1 (6 bases). V was pared by 5 bases and J by 5 bases, with 11 bases between. The CDR3 runs 13 residues. Germline V gives CDR1 SNHLY, CDR2 FYNNEI. The CDR3 spells CASSTEGEDTQYF. The CDR3 nucleotides read TGTGCCAGCAGTACTGAGGGGGAAGATACGCAGTATTTT.

The chain employs TRBV6-2 or TRBV6-3 and TRBJ1-5; tentatively, D is TRBD1 (6 bases). V lost 0 bases and J lost 7, with 13 bases in between. Looked up from germline, CDR1 is MNHEY and CDR2 is SVGEGT. This CDR3 has 15 amino acids. CDR3: CASSYSSQGWQPQHF. CDR3 nucleotides: TGTGCCAGCAGTTACTCGTCCCAGGGGTGGCAGCCCCAGCATTTT.

The V gene is TRBV18, the J gene TRBJ2-5; D is undetermined. The germline gives CDR1 KGHSH, CDR2 LQKENI. There are 12 residues in the CDR3. V gave up 4 bases and J gave up 1 base, with 4 bases separating them. The CDR3 DNA sequence: TGTGCCAGCTCACTGTTCCAAGAGACCCAGTACTTC. Protein sequence: CASSLFQETQYF.